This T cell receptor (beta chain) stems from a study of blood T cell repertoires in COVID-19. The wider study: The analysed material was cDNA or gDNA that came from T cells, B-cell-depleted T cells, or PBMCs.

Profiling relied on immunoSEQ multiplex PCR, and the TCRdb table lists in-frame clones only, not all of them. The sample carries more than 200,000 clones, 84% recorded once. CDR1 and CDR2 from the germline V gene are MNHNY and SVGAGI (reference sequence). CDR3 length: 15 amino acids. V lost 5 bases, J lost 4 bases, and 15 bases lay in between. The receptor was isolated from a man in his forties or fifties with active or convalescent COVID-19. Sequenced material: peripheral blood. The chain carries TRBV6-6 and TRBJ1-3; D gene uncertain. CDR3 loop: CASSALLGGGNTIYF. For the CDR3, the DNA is TGTGCCAGCAGTGCGCTGTTAGGCGGCGGAAACACCATATATTTT.